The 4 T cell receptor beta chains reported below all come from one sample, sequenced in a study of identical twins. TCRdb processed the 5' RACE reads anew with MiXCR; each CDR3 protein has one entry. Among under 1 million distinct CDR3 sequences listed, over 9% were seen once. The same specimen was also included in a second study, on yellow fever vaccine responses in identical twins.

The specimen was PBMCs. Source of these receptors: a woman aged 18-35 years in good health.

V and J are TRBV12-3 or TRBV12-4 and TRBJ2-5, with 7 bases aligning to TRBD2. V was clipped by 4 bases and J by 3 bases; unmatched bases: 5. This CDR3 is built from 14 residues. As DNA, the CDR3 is TGTGCCAGCAGTTCAGAGAGCGGGGAAGAGACCCAGTACTTC. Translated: CASSSESGEETQYF.

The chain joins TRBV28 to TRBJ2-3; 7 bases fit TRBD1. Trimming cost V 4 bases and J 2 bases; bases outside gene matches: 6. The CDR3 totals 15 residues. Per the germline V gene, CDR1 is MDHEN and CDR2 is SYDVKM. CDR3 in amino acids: CASSSLDRDTDTQYF. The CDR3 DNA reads TGTGCCAGCAGTTCTCTAGACAGGGACACAGATACGCAGTATTTT.

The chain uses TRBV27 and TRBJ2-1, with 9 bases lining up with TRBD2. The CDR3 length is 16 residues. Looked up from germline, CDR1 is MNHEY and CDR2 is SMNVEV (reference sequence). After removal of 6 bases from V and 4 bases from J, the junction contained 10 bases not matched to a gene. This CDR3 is CASSPTGGRVYNEQFF. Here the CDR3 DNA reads TGTGCCAGCAGCCCTACGGGCGGGAGGGTTTACAATGAGCAGTTCTTC.

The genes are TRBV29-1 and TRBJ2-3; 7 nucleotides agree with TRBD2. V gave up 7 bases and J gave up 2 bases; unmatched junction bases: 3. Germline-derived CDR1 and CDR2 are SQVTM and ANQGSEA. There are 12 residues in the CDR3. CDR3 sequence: CSGGGNTDTQYF. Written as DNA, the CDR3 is TGCAGCGGGGGAGGGAACACAGATACGCAGTATTTT.